This T cell receptor (beta chain) was documented in a study of T cells in Graves' hyperthyroidism and ophthalmopathy. Study-level background: Peripheral blood was obtained at initial diagnosis, preceding any treatment.

CDR3 length equals 14 residues. Deletions cut 0 bases from V and 0 bases from J, with 4 bases between. In germline, CDR1 is ENHRY, CDR2 SYGVKD. Amplification of TCR beta CDR3 regions used RNA as the template. The HTBI primer set drove a first-round RT-PCR of the TCR CDR3. Each CDR3 protein gets one entry after TCRdb re-called the multiplex PCR reads with MiXCR. This table has about 760,000 distinct CDR3 sequences, approximately 40% appearing once. This clonotype was seen once. Hyperthyroidism patients were newly diagnosed, had disease duration under 2 months, and were aged 18 to 65 years. Patients were excluded for uncontrolled infection, other autoimmune disease, pregnancy or lactation. Diagnostic assessment was based on clinical symptoms, serum thyroxine and TRAb, thyroid ultrasound and orbital computed tomography.

This rearrangement joins TRBV10-3 to TRBJ2-3; D remains ambiguous. The sequenced material came from blood. The receptor's source is a woman between 40 and 55 years old with Graves' hyperthyroidism. In DNA form, the CDR3 reads TGTGCCATCAGTGAGTCGAGAAGCACAGATACGCAGTATTTT. Amino acid sequence: CAISESRSTDTQYF.